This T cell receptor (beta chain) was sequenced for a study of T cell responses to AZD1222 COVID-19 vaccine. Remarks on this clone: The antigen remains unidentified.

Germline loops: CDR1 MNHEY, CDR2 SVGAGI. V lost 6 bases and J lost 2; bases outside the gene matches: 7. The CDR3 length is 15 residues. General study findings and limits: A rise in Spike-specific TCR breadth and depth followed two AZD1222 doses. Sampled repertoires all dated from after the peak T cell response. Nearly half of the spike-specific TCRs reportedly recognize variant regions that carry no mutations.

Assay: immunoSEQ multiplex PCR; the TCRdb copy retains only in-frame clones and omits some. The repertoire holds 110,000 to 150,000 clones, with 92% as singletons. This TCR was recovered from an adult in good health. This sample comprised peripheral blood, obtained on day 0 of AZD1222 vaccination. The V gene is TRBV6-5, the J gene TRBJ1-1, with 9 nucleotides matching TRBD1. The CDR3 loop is CASSDLTGGNTEAFF. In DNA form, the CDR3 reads TGTGCCAGCAGCGATCTTACAGGGGGCAACACTGAAGCTTTCTTT.